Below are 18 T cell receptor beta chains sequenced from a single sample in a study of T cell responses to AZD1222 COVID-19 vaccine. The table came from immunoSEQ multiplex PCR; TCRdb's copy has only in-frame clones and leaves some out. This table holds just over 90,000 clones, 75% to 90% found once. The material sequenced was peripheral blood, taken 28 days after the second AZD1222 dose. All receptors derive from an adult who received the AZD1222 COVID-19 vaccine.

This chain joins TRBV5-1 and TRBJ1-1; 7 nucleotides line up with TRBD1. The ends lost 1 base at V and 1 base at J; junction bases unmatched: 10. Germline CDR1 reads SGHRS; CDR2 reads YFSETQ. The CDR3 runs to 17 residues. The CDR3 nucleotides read TGCGCCAGCAGCTTGAGGGCAGGGGGTGGTAAGAACACTGAAGCTTTCTTT. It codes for CASSLRAGGGKNTEAFF.

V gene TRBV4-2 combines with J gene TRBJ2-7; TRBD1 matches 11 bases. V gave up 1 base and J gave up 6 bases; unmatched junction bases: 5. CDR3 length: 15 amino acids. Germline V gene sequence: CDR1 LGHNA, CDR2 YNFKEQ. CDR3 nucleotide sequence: TGTGCCAGCAGCCAAGGGGACAGGGGGGTAGGCGAGCAGTACTTC. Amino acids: CASSQGDRGVGEQYF.

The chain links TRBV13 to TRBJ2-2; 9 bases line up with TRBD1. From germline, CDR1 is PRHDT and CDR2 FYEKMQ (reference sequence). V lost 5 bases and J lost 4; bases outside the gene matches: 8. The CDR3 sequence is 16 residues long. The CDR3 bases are TGTGCCAGCAGCGCCACCGGGACAGGGATCACCGGGGAGCTGTTTTTT. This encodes CASSATGTGITGELFF. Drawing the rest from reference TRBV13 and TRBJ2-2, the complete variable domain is AAGVIQSPRHLIKEKRETATLKCYPIPRHDTVYWYQQGPGQDPQFLISFYEKMQSDKGSIPDRFSAQQFSDYHSELNMSSLELGDSALYFCASSATGTGITGELFFGEGSRLTVL.

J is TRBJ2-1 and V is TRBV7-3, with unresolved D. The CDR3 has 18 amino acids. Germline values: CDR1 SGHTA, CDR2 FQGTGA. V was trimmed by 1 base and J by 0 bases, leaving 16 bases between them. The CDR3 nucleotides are TGTGCCAGCAGCTTAAATACGGTTGGCTTTCCCTCCTACAATGAGCAGTTCTTC. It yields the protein CASSLNTVGFPSYNEQFF.

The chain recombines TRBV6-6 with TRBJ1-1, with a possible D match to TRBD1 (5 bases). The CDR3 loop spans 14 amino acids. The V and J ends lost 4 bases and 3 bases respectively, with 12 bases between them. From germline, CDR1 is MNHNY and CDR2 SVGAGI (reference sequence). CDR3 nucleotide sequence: TGTGCCAGCAGTTTGGCAGGGACGGACACTGAAGCTTTCTTT. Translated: CASSLAGTDTEAFF.

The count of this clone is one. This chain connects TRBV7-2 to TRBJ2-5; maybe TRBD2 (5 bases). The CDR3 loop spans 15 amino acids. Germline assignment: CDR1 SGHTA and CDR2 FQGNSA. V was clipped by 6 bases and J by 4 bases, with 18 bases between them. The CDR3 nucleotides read TGTGCCAGCAGTTTCGCGAACGGGGTAGGAGAGACCCAGTACTTC. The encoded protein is CASSFANGVGETQYF.

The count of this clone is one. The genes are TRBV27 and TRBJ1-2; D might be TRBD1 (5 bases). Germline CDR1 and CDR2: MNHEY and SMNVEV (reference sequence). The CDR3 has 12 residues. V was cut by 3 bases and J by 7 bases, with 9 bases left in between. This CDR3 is CASSLGGSGYTF. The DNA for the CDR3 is TGTGCCAGCAGTTTGGGGGGATCTGGCTACACCTTC.

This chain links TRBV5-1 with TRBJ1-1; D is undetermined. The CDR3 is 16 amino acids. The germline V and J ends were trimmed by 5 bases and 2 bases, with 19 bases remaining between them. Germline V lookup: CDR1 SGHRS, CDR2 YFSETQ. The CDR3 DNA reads TGCGCCAGCAGTTTTTTACCGGGCCAGAGAAACACTGAAGCTTTCTTT. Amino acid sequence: CASSFLPGQRNTEAFF.

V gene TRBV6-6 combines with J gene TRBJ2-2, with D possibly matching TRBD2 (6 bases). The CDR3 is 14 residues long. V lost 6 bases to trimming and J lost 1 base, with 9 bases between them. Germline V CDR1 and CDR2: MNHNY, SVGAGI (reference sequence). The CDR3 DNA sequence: TGTGCCAGCAGAGGAGGGTTGAACACCGGGGAGCTGTTTTTT. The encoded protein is CASRGGLNTGELFF.

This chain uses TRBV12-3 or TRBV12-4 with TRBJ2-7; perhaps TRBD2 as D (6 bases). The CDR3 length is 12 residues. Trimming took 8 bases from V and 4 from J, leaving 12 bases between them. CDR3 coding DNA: TGTGCCAGCGGAGGGATGGGTTACGAGCAGTACTTC. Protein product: CASGGMGYEQYF.

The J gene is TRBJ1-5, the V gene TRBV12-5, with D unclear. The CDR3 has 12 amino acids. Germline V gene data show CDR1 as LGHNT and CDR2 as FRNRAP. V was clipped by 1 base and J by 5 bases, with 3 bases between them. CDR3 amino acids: CASGLDHQPQHF. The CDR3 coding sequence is TGTGCTAGTGGTTTGGACCATCAGCCCCAGCATTTT.

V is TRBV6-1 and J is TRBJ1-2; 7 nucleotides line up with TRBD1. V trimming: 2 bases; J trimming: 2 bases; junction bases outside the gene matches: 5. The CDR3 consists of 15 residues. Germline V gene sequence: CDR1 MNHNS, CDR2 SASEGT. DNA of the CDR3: TGTGCCAGCAGTGAAATGGGACAGCCGAACTATGGCTACACCTTC. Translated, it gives CASSEMGQPNYGYTF.

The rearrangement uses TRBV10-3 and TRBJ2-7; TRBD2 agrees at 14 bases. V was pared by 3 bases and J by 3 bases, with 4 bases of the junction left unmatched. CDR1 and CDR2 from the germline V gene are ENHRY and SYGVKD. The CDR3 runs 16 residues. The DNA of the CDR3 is TGTGCCATCAGTGAAACCGGGACTAGCGGGGGCTACGAGCAGTACTTC. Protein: CAISETGTSGGYEQYF.

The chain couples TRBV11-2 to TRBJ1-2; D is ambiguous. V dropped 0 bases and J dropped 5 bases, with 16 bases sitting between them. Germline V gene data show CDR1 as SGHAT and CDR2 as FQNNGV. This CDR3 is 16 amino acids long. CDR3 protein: CASSLDQIPRTYGYTF. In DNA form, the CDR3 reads TGTGCCAGCAGCTTAGATCAGATTCCCCGTACTTATGGCTACACCTTC.

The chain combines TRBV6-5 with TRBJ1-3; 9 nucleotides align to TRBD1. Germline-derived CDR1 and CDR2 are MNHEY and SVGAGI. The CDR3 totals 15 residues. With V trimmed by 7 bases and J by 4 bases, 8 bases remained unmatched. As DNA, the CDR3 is TGTGCCAGCATCCGGGACAGGGCGGCGGGAAACACCATATATTTT. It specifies CASIRDRAAGNTIYF.

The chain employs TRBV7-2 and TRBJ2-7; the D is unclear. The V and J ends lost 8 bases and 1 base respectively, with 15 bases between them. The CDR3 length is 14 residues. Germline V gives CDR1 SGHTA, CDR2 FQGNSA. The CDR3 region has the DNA TGTGCCAGCGCGAGACGTGGAGCGTCCTACGAGCAGTACTTC. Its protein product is CASARRGASYEQYF.

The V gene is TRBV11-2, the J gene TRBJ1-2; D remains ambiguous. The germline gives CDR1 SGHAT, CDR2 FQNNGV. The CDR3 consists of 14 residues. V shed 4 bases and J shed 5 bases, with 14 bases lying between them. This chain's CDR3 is CASSSVMGGYGYTF. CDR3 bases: TGTGCCAGCAGCTCCGTTATGGGAGGTTATGGCTACACCTTC. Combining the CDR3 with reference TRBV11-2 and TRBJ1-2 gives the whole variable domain EAGVAQSPRYKIIEKRQSVAFWCNPISGHATLYWYQQILGQGPKLLIQFQNNGVVDDSQLPKDRFSAERLKGVDSTLKIQPAKLEDSAVYLCASSSVMGGYGYTFGSGTRLTVV.

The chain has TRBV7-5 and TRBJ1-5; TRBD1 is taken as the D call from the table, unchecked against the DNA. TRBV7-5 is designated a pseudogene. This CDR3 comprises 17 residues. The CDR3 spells CARSLRTGSYGNQPQHF. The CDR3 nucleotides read TGTGCCAGAAGCTTGCGGACAGGGAGTTACGGCAATCAGCCCCAGCATTTT.